This TCR beta chain was identified during a study of blood T cells in healthy people across ages. Worth noting for this clonotype: Its antigen is undetermined.

Regarding the study as a whole: A roughly linear fall in TCR beta diversity per million T cells was seen with increasing age. A greater number of naive CD4+ cells and higher diversity distinguished long-lived donors from aged donors.

V dropped 6 bases and J dropped 13; count of bases not matched to a gene: 12. The CDR3 totals 13 residues. Per the germline V gene, CDR1 is MNHEY and CDR2 is SMNVEV (reference sequence). A second PCR of 7 to 11 cycles used a sample-barcoded 5' primer and a J-beta primer mix. TCRdb ran MiXCR on the 5' RACE reads and lists one entry per CDR3 protein. The sample records hundreds of thousands of distinct CDR3 sequences, 49% being singletons. This TCR was sampled from a woman aged 60 to 75 in good health. Sequenced material: blood. V usage is TRBV27 and J usage is TRBJ2-4, with 7 bases aligning to TRBD2. CDR3 nucleotide sequence: TGTGCCAGCAGCAGTACCTCCGCGGGAGAGCAGTACTTC. Translation gives CASSSTSAGEQYF.